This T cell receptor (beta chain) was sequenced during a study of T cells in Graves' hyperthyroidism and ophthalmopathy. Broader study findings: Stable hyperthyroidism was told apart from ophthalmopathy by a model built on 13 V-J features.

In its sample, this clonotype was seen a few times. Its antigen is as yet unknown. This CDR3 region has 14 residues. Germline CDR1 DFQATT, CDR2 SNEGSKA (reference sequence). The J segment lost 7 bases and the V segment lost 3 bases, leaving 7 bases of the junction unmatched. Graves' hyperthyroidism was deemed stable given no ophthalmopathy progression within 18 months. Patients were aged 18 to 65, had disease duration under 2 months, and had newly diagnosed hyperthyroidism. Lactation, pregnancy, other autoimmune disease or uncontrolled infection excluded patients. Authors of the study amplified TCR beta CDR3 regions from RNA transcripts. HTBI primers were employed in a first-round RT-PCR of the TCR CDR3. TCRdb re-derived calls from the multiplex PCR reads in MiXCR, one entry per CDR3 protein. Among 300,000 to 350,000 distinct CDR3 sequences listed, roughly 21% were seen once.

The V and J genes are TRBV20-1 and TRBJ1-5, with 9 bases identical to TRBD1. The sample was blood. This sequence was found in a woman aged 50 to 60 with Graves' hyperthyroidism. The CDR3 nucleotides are TGCAGTGCTAGGGTAGACAGGGGGAGCCAGCCCCAGCATTTT. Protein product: CSARVDRGSQPQHF.